This T cell receptor beta chain was profiled in a study of control samples from healthy donors and cancer patients. This table comes from immunoSEQ multiplex PCR, and its TCRdb copy is limited to in-frame clones, with some not included. The data contain approximately 100,000 clones, 90% of them singletons. Germline V lookup: CDR1 SEHNR, CDR2 FQNEAQ (reference sequence). Trimming shortened V by 4 bases and J by 2 bases, and 15 bases separated the two germline ends. This CDR3 contains 15 residues. The TCR comes from a human donor in good health. The donor label of this sample is uncertain. The rearrangement links TRBV7-9 to TRBJ2-7, with D perhaps TRBD1 (6 bases). The sequenced sample was blood. The CDR3 sequence is CASSSDRPRAYEQYF. In DNA form, the CDR3 reads TGTGCCAGCAGCTCCGACAGGCCGAGGGCCTACGAGCAGTACTTC.